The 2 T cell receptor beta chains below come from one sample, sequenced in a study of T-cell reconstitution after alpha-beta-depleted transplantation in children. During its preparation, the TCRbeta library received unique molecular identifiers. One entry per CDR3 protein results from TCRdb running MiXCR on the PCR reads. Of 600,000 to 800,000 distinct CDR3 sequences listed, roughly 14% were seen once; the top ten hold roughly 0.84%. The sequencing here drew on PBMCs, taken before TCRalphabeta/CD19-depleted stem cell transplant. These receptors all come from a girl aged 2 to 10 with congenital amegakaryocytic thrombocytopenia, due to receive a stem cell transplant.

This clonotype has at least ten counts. The CDR3 here is CAISETRGALSNEQFF. CDR3 in DNA: TGTGCCATCAGTGAGACTAGAGGGGCCCTTTCCAATGAGCAGTTCTTC. J is TRBJ2-1 and V is TRBV10-3, with D perhaps being TRBD1 or TRBD2 (5 bases each). The V end lost 2 bases, the J end lost 6 bases, and 17 bases lay between the germline ends. The CDR3 sequence is 16 residues long. Germline V CDR1 and CDR2: ENHRY, SYGVKD.

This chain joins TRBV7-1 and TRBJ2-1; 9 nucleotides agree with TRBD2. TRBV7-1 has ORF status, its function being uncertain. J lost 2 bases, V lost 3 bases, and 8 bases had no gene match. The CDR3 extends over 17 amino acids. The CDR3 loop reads CASSSVFGGRAYNEQFF. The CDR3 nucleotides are TGTGCCAGCAGCTCCGTTTTTGGCGGGAGGGCCTACAATGAGCAGTTCTTC.